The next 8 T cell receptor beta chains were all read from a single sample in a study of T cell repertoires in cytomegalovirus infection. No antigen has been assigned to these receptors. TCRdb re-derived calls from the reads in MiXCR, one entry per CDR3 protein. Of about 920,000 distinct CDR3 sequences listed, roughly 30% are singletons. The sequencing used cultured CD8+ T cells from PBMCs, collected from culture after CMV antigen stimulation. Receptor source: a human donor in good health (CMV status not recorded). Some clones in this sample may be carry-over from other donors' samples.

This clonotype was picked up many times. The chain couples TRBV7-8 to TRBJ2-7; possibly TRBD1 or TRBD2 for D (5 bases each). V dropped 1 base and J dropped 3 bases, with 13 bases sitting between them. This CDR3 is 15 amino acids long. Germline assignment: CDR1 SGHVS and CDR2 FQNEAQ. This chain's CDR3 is CASSLEFGANYEQYV. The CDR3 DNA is TGTGCCAGCAGCTTAGAATTCGGGGCCAACTACGAGCAGTACGTC.

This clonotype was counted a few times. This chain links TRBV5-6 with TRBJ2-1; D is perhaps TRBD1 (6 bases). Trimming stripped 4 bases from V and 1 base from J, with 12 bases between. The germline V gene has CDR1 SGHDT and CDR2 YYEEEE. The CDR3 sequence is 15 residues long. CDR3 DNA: TGTGCCAGCAGCCTGGGGACACCGTCCTACAATGAGCAGTTCTTC. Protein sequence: CASSLGTPSYNEQFF.

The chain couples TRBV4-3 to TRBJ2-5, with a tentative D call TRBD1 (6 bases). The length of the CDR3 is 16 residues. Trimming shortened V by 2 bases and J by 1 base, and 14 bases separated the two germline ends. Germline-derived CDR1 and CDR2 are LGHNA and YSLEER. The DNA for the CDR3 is TGCGCCAGCAGCCAACAGGGGCCAGGTGGCCAAGAGACCCAGTACTTC. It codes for CASSQQGPGGQETQYF.

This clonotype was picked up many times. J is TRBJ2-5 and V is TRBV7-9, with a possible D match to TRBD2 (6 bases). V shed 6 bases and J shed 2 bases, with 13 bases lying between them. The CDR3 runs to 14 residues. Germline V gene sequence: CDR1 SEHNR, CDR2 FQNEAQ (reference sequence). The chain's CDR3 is CASRPAGLQETQYF. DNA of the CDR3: TGTGCCAGCAGACCAGCGGGTCTTCAAGAGACCCAGTACTTC.

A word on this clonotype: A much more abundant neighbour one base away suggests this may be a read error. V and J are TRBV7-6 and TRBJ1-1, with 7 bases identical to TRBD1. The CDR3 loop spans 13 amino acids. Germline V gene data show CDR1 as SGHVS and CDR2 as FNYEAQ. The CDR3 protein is CVSSLAQGAEAFF. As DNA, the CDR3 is TGTGTCAGCAGCTTAGCTCAGGGGGCTGAAGCTTTCTTT.

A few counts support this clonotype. The DNA for the CDR3 is TGTGCCAGCAGTTTGGGACAGGGAATTTTCAATGAGCAGTTCTTC. It translates to CASSLGQGIFNEQFF. The genes are TRBV6-1 and TRBJ2-1, with 9 bases matching TRBD1. V shed 5 bases, J shed 6 bases, and the junction held 8 bases outside the gene matches. The CDR3 totals 15 residues. Germline V lookup: CDR1 MNHNS, CDR2 SASEGT.

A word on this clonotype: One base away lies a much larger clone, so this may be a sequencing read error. The CDR3 coding sequence is TGTGTCAGCAGTCCTTGGACAGGGCCCCACAATGAGCAGTTCTTC. It specifies CVSSPWTGPHNEQFF. The chain is built from TRBV28 and TRBJ2-1, with 8 positions matching TRBD1. Germline loops: CDR1 MDHEN, CDR2 SYDVKM. The CDR3 is 15 residues long.

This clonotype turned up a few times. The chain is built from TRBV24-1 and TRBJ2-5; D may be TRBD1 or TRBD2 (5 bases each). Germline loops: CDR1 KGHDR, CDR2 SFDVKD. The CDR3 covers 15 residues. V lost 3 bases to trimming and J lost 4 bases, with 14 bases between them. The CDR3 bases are TGTGCCACCAGTGATGACGGGACGGCGAGAGAGACCCAGTACTTC. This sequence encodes CATSDDGTARETQYF.